This TCR beta chain was recorded in a study of T cells in localized non-small cell lung cancer. Broader study findings: Prolonged overall survival went with higher T cell density in the blood. Adjacent lung was found to contain a median approximately 50 of the top 100 tumor clones. Heterogeneity stays possible, as sequencing covered only one tumor region.

The V gene's germline CDR1 is MDHEN and CDR2 SYDVKM. CDR3 length equals 14 residues. Trimming took off 5 bases at V and 4 bases at J, with 13 bases between the two ends. Assay used: immunoSEQ multiplex PCR; TCRdb lists only in-frame clones, some missing. Here the sample spans approximately 1,800 clones, about a quarter being singletons. About this clone itself: Its antigen remains unknown.

Specimen: normal lung tissue next to the tumor, collected before any cancer treatment. This TCR was recovered from a male donor older than 55 with stage II lung adenocarcinoma. The chain joins TRBV28 to TRBJ2-3; TRBD1 might be the D (5 bases). The CDR3 region is CASSLQGVSDTQYF. The CDR3 DNA is TGTGCCAGCAGTCTTCAAGGGGTCTCAGATACGCAGTATTTT.